The 15 T cell receptor beta chains presented below share a single source sample, sequenced in a study of beta chain features in type 1 diabetes. Broader study findings: Type 1 diabetes patients had TCRB CDR3s that were shorter (moderately but significantly so) in all four CD4+ subsets.

Antigens for these TCRs are unknown. Isolated RNA was reverse transcribed in full, so expressed TCRB transcripts were sequenced. Profiled with immunoSEQ multiplex PCR; TCRdb holds only in-frame clones, not every one. The profile shows about 700,000 clones, about an eighth of them singletons. The material sequenced was naive CD4+ T cells from blood. The receptors were sampled from a young man with type 1 diabetes.

In this sample, this clone turned up a few times. The rearrangement joins TRBV5-1 to TRBJ2-1, with TRBD2 matching over 11 bases. Germline-derived CDR1 and CDR2 are SGHRS and YFSETQ. This CDR3 spans 15 amino acids. Trimming at V came to 5 bases and at J to 5 bases, leaving 6 bases not matched to a gene. CDR3 residues: CASRPGTSGHNEQFF. Written as DNA, the CDR3 is TGCGCCAGCAGGCCCGGGACTAGCGGACACAATGAGCAGTTCTTC.

The chain combines TRBV7-9 with TRBJ2-3; D is perhaps TRBD1 or TRBD2 (5 bases each). V was pared by 2 bases and J by 1 base, with 10 bases between. Germline CDR1 reads SEHNR; CDR2 reads FQNEAQ (reference sequence). This CDR3 has 15 residues. The CDR3 coding sequence is TGTGCCAGCAGCTTATGGGGACCCCGCACAGATACGCAGTATTTT. Protein sequence: CASSLWGPRTDTQYF.

J is TRBJ1-6 and V is TRBV9; D uncertain. This CDR3 is built from 14 residues. Looked up from germline, CDR1 is SGDLS and CDR2 is YYNGEE. V lost 3 bases and J 6 bases, leaving 10 bases between the germline ends. The CDR3 nucleotides are TGTGCCAGCAGCGCGGGTCAGACTAATTCACCCCTCCACTTT. Translating gives CASSAGQTNSPLHF.

The chain has TRBV29-1 and TRBJ2-7; TRBD2 is a possible D gene (6 bases). The end of the DNA is better explained by TRBJ2-5, so the J call may be wrong. Germline CDR1 is SQVTM and CDR2 is ANQGSEA. This CDR3 is 12 amino acids long. The CDR3 spells CSVEDRGETQYF. The CDR3 DNA sequence: TGCAGCGTTGAAGACCGGGGGGAGACCCAGTACTTC.

The rearrangement links TRBV30 to TRBJ2-1, with unresolved D. Germline CDR1 reads GTSNPN; CDR2 reads SVGIG (reference sequence). V was clipped by 3 bases and J by 4 bases, with 10 bases between them. The CDR3 extends over 13 amino acids. The CDR3 bases are TGTGCCTGGAGATACAGCGAATACAATGAGCAGTTCTTC. As protein: CAWRYSEYNEQFF.

A word on this clone: Other DNA sequences in this sample translate to the same CDR3. The rearrangement uses TRBV25-1 and TRBJ1-2; tentative D call: TRBD1 (5 bases). Germline V lookup: CDR1 MGHDK, CDR2 SYGVNS. Trimming stripped 2 bases from V and 5 bases from J, with 6 bases between. CDR3 length equals 12 residues. This CDR3 reads CASSEQGYGYTF. The CDR3 DNA reads TGTGCCAGCAGTGAACAGGGATATGGCTACACCTTC.

The rearrangement links TRBV5-1 to TRBJ2-3, with TRBD2 matching 9 bases. There are 16 residues in the CDR3. V shed 1 base and J 1 base; nucleotides not matched to a gene: 4. Germline V gives CDR1 SGHRS, CDR2 YFSETQ. CDR3 DNA sequence: TGCGCCAGCAGCTTGCCTAGCGGGGCGGGCACAGATACGCAGTATTTT. The encoded protein is CASSLPSGAGTDTQYF.

There are many counts of this clone. No DNA is shown, since the ends of the CDR3 on it are uncertain; the CDR3 is the one TCRdb lists. This chain joins TRBV21-1 and TRBJ2-6; the table calls TRBD2, which could not be checked here. TRBV21-1 is assigned pseudogene status. Termini included, the CDR3 measures 15 amino acids. The CDR3 spells CASSKVGSGTNVLTF.

This clone was counted a single time. The gene calls are TRBV5-1 and TRBJ1-1; 8 positions agree with TRBD1. CDR1 SGHRS and CDR2 YFSETQ come from the germline V gene. The CDR3 loop spans 16 amino acids. V was clipped by 2 bases and J by 0 bases; unmatched bases: 6. This chain's CDR3 is CASSLSRDRMNTEAFF. CDR3 nucleotide sequence: TGCGCCAGCAGCTTATCCCGGGACAGGATGAACACTGAAGCTTTCTTT.

This clone showed up just a few times. In DNA, the CDR3 is TGTGCCAGCAGTCCGATTGGAAGGGAGGAGCAGTTCTTC. Protein product: CASSPIGREEQFF. The chain carries TRBV7-2 and TRBJ2-1; TRBD2 might be the D (5 bases). With 6 bases removed from V and 10 bases from J, the gap between germline ends came to 16 bases. The CDR3 runs to 13 residues. From germline, CDR1 is SGHTA and CDR2 FQGNSA.

This clone was observed a handful of times. V usage is TRBV30 and J usage is TRBJ2-7, with D possibly TRBD1 on 5 matching bases. Trimming left V 7 bases short and J 2 bases short, with 9 bases between. Germline CDR1 and CDR2: GTSNPN and SVGIG (reference sequence). There are 11 residues in the CDR3. The CDR3 region has the DNA TGTGCCTCGGACAAGACCTACGAGCAGTACTTC. It encodes CASDKTYEQYF. The complete variable domain, with remaining parts taken from reference TRBV30 and TRBJ2-7, reads SQTIHQWPATLVQPVGSPLSLECTVEGTSNPNLYWYRQAAGRGLQLLFYSVGIGQISSEVPQNLSASRPQDRQFILSSKKLLLSDSGFYLCASDKTYEQYFGPGTRLTVT.

This clone was counted a few times. The rearrangement links TRBV10-3 to TRBJ1-5; no firm D call. The V gene's germline CDR1 is ENHRY and CDR2 SYGVKD. The V end was cut by 2 bases, the J end by 5 bases, with 7 bases between. This CDR3 has 13 amino acids. The CDR3 nucleotides read TGTGCCATCAGTGAGACTAGTGATCAGCCCCAGCATTTT. Its protein product is CAISETSDQPQHF.

This clone occurred a few times. The rearrangement uses TRBV5-1 and TRBJ2-2, with a possible D match to TRBD2 (5 bases). The germline gives CDR1 SGHRS, CDR2 YFSETQ. The CDR3 totals 15 residues. Trimming removed 2 bases at V and 4 bases at J, with 12 bases between. CDR3 DNA sequence: TGCGCCAGCAGCTTAGATAGCGCGGGCACCGGGGAGCTGTTTTTT. Encoded protein: CASSLDSAGTGELFF.

This clone was seen a few times. The chain employs TRBV30 and TRBJ2-2, with D possibly TRBD2 on 5 matching bases. CDR1 GTSNPN and CDR2 SVGIG come from the germline V gene (reference sequence). V lost 2 bases, J lost 6 bases, and 7 bases lay in between. The length of the CDR3 is 12 residues. The CDR3 sequence: CAWSIGAGELFF. In DNA form, the CDR3 reads TGTGCCTGGAGTATCGGGGCCGGGGAGCTGTTTTTT.

A few counts support this clone. The rearrangement joins TRBV5-1 to TRBJ2-1; D is unclear. The germline V gene has CDR1 SGHRS and CDR2 YFSETQ. V was clipped by 0 bases and J by 15 bases, with 16 bases between them. This CDR3 region has 13 residues. In nucleotides, the CDR3 is TGCGCCAGCAGCTTGGCCAGGCACACCTGGTGGTTCTTC. This encodes CASSLARHTWWFF.